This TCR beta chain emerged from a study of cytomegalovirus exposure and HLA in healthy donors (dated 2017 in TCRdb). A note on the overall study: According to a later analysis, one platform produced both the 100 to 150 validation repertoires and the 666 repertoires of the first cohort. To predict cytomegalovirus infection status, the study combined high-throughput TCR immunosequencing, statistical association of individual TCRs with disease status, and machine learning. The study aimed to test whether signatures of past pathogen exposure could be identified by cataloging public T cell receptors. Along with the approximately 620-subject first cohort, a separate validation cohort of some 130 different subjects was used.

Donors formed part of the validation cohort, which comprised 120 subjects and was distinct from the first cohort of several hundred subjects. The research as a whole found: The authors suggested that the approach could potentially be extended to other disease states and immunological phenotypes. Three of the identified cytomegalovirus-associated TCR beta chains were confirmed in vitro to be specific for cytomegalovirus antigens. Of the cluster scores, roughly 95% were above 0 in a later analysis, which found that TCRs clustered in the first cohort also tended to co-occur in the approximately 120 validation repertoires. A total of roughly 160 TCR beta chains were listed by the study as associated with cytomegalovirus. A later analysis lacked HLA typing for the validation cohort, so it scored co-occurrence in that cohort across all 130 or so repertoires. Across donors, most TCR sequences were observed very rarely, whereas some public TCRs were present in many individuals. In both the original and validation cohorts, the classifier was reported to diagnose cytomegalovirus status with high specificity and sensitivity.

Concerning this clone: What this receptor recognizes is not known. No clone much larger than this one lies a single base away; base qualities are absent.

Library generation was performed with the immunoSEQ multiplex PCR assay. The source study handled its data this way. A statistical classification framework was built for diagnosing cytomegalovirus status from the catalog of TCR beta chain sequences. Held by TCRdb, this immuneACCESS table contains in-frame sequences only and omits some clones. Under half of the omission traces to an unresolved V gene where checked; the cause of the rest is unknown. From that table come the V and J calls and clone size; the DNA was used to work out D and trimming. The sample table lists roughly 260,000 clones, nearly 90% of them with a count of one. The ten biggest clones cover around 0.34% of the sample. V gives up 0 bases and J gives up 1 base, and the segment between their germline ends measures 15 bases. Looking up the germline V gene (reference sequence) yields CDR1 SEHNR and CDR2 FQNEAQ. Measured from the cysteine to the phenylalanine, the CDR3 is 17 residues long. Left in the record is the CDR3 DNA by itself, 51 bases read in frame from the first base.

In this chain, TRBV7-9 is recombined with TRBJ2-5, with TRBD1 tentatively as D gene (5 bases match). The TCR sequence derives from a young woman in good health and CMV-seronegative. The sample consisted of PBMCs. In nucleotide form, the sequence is TGTGCCAGCAGCTTAGCGCTGGCCGTGGGGCTCCAAGAGACCCAGTACTTC. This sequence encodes CASSLALAVGLQETQYF.